This T cell receptor beta chain was recorded in a study of blood T cell repertoires in COVID-19. Overall study context: There were acute and convalescent COVID-19 samples, and they came from the United States, Italy and Spain. The cDNA or gDNA used as material had been derived from T cells, B-cell-depleted T cells, or PBMCs.

The V end was cut by 4 bases, the J end by 3 bases, with 15 bases between. CDR3 length equals 15 residues. Germline-derived CDR1 and CDR2 are SGHNT and YENEEA. In the source study's methods: Nucleated cell number was recorded as an estimate derived from reference gene primer amplification. The assay was immunoSEQ multiplex PCR, and TCRdb's table has in-frame clones only and misses some. V, J and clone size were drawn from that table, and D and trimming were deduced from the DNA. Found here are approximately 76,000 clones, around nine tenths of them singletons; the top ten hold around 8%. This clonotype originated in a man aged 25 to 40 with acute or convalescent COVID-19. This chain links TRBV11-3 with TRBJ2-5, with D possibly being TRBD2 (5 bases). The specimen was peripheral blood. In nucleotides, the CDR3 is TGTGCCAGCAGCTCCTCCTTCGGGAAGAAAGAGACCCAGTACTTC. This gives the protein CASSSSFGKKETQYF.